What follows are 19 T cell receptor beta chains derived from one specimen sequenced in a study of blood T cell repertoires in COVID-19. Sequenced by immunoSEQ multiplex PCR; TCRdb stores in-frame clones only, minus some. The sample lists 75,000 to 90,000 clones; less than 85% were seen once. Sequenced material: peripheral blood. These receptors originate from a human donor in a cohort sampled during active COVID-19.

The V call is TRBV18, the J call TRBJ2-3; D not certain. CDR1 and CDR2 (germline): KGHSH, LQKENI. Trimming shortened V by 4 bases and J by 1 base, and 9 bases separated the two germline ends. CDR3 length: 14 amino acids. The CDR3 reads CASSRGFGTDTQYF. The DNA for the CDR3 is TGTGCCAGCTCACGAGGATTCGGCACAGATACGCAGTATTTT.

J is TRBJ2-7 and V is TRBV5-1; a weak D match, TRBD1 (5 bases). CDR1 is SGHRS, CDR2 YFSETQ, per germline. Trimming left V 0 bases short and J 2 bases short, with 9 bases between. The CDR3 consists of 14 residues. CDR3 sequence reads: CASSLVQDPYEQYF. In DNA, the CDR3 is TGCGCCAGCAGCTTGGTACAGGACCCCTACGAGCAGTACTTC. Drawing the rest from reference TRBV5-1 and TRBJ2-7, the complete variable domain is KAGVTQTPRYLIKTRGQQVTLSCSPISGHRSVSWYQQTPGQGLQFLFEYFSETQRNKGNFPGRFSGRQFSNSRSEMNVSTLELGDSALYLCASSLVQDPYEQYFGPGTRLTVT.

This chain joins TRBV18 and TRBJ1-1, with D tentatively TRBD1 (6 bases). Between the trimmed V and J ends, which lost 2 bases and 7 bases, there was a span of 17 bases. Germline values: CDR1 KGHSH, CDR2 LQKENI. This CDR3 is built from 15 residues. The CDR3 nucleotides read TGTGCCAGCTCACCAACAGGACAGCCTAATAATGAAGCTTTCTTT. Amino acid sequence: CASSPTGQPNNEAFF.

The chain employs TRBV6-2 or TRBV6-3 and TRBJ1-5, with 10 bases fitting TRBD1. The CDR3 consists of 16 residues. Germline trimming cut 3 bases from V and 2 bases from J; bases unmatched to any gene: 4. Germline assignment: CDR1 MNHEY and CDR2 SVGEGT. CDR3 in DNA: TGTGCCAGCAGTTATTGGGACAGGGGAGGCAATCAGCCCCAGCATTTT. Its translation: CASSYWDRGGNQPQHF.

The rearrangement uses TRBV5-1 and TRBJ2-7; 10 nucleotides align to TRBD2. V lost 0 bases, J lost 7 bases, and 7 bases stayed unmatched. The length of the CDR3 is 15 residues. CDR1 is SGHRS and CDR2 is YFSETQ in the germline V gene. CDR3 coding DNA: TGCGCCAGCAGCTTGGCTAGCGGGAGTGCTCTTGAGCAGTACTTC. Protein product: CASSLASGSALEQYF.

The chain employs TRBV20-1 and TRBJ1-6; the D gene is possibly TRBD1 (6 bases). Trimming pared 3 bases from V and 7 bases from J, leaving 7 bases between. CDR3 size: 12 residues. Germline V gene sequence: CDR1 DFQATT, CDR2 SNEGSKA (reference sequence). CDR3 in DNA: TGCAGTGCTAGTAGGGGGAATTCACCCCTCCACTTT. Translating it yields CSASRGNSPLHF.

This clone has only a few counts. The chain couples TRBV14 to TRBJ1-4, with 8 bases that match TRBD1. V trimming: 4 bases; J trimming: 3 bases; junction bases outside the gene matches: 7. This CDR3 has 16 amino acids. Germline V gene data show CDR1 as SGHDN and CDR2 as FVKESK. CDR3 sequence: CASSLRQGISNEKLFF. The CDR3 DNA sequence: TGTGCCAGCAGCCTCAGACAGGGGATATCTAATGAAAAACTGTTTTTT. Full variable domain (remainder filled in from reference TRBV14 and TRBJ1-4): EAGVTQFPSHSVIEKGQTVTLRCDPISGHDNLYWYRRVMGKEIKFLLHFVKESKQDESGMPNNRFLAERTGGTYSTLKVQPAELEDSGVYFCASSLRQGISNEKLFFGSGTQLSVL.

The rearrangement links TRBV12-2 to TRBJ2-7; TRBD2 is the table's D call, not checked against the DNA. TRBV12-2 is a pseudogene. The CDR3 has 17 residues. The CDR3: CASRLATQQGALDEQYF. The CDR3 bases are TGTGCAAGTCGCTTAGCAACCCAACAAGGAGCTCTAGACGAGCAGTACTTC.

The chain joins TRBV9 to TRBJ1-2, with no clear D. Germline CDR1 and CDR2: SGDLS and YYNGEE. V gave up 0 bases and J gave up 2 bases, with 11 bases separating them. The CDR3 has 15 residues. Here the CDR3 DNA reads TGTGCCAGCAGCGTAGCAGAGTACTACAACTATGGCTACACCTTC. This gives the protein CASSVAEYYNYGYTF. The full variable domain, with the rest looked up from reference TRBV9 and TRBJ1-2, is DSGVTQTPKHLITATGQRVTLRCSPRSGDLSVYWYQQSLDQGLQFLIQYYNGEERAKGNILERFSAQQFPDLHSELNLSSLELGDSALYFCASSVAEYYNYGYTFGSGTRLTVV.

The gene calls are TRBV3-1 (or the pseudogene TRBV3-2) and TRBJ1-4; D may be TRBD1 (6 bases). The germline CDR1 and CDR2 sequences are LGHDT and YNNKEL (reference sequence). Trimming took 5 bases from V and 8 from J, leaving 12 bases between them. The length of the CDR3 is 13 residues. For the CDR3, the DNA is TGTGCCAGCAGCGGCGGGGGCGGGGAAAAACTGTTTTTT. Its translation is CASSGGGGEKLFF.

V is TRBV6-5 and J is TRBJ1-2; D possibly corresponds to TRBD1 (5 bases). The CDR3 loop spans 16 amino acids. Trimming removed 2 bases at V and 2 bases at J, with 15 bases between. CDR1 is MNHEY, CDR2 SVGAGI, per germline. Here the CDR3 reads CASSYRKGHFNYGYTF. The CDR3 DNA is TGTGCCAGCAGTTACCGCAAAGGACACTTCAACTATGGCTACACCTTC.

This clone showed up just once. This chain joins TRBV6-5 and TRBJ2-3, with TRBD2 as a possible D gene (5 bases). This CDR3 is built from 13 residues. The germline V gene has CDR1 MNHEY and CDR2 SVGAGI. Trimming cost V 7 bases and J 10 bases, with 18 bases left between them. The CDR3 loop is CASTQTNGGSQYF. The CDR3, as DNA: TGTGCCAGCACCCAAACGAACGGCGGGTCGCAGTATTTT.

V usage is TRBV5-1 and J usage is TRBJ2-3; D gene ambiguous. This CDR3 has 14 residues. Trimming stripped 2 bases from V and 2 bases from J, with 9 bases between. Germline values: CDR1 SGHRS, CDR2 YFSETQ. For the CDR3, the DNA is TGCGCCAGCAGCTTTCAGTCCCTCACAGATACGCAGTATTTT. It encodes CASSFQSLTDTQYF.

CDR3 nucleotide sequence: TGTGCCAGCAGCTTCAACTCAGGGATAGATGGCTACACCTTC. Amino acid sequence: CASSFNSGIDGYTF. The V gene is TRBV11-1, the J gene TRBJ1-2; D might be TRBD1 (5 bases). CDR3 length: 14 amino acids. Germline values: CDR1 SGHAT, CDR2 FQDESV (reference sequence). The V and J ends lost 3 bases and 6 bases respectively, with 14 bases between them.

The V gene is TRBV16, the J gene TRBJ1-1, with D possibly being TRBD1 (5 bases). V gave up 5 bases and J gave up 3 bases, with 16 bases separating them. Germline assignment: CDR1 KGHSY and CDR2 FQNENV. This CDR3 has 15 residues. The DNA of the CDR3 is TGTGCCAGCAGCATTGGACACCCCCCGGACACTGAAGCTTTCTTT. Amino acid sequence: CASSIGHPPDTEAFF.

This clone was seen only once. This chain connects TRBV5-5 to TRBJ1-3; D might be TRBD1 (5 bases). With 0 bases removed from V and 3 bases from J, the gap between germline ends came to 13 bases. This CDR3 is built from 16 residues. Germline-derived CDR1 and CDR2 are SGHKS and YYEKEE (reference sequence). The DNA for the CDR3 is TGTGCCAGCAGCTTGGCCGGGGGGATGGATGGAAACACCATATATTTT. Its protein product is CASSLAGGMDGNTIYF.

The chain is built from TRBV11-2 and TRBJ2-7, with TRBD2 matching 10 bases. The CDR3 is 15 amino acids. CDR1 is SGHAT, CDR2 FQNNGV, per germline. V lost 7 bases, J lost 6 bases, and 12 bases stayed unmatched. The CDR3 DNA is TGTGCCAGCACCCCCGAGGCTAGCGGGAGCTCCGAGCAGTACTTC. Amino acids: CASTPEASGSSEQYF.

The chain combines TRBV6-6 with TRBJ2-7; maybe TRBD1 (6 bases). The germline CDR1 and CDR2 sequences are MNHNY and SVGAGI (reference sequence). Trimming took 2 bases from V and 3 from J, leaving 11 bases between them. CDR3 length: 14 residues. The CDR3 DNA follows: TGTGCCAGCAGTTACCGAACAGGGAGCTACGAGCAGTACTTC. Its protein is CASSYRTGSYEQYF.

The CDR3, as DNA: TGTGCCATCAGTGGAGAACGTACAGGGGGAGCTTTCTTT. Translation: CAISGERTGGAFF. This sequence joins TRBV10-3 and TRBJ1-1; 8 bases are a match to TRBD1. Per the germline V gene, CDR1 is ENHRY and CDR2 is SYGVKD. Trimming removed 4 bases from V and 10 bases from J; junction bases left unmatched: 8. CDR3 length: 13 amino acids.